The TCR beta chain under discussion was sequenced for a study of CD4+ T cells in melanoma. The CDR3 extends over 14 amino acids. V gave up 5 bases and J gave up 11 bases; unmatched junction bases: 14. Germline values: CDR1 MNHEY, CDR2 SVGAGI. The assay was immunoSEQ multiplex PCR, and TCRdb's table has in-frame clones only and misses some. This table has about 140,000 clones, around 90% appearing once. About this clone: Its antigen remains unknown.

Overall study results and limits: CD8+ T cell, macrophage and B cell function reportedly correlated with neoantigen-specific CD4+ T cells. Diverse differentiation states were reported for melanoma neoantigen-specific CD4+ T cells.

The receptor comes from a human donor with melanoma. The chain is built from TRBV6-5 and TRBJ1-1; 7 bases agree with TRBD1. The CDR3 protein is CASSTKGRGYRAFF. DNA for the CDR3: TGTGCCAGCAGTACGAAGGGCAGGGGGTATAGGGCTTTCTTT.